This TCR beta chain was captured in a study of blood T cell repertoires in COVID-19. Whole-study context: Both acute and convalescent COVID-19 samples were obtained from the United States, Italy and Spain. PBMCs, B-cell-depleted T cells, or T cells were the source of the cDNA or gDNA that made up the material.

Produced via immunoSEQ multiplex PCR; TCRdb's table is partial and in-frame only. Here the sample spans about 400,000 clones, around 92% being singletons. The recovered donors of Cohort 3 showed two negative PCRs, clearance, or symptom resolution. What was sequenced was PBMCs or T cells enriched from blood (not recorded which). The TCR originated in a woman aged 25 to 39 who had recovered from COVID-19.

CDR3 bases: TGTGCCAGCAGCTCTAGCCTAGCTAACAATGAGCAGTTCTTC. Protein sequence: CASSSSLANNEQFF. The J gene is TRBJ2-1, the V gene TRBV7-3; D might be TRBD2 (5 bases). CDR1 is SGHTA, CDR2 FQGTGA, per germline. V lost 4 bases, J lost 5 bases, and 12 bases lay in between. CDR3 length: 14 residues.